These T cell receptor beta chains were read from a single sample in a study of glioma-infiltrating T cells. One entry per CDR3 protein, called by TCRdb with MiXCR from the multiplex PCR reads. The sample lists 100,000 to 150,000 distinct CDR3 sequences, 20% to 25% occurring once. Sample: glioma tissue, nonneoplastic brain tissue, or PBMCs (not recorded which). These receptors all stem from a human donor with low-grade glioma or glioblastoma, undergoing nonglioma brain surgery, or in good health (not recorded which). Each CDR3 is given with its conserved first and last residue. A D gene is named only where the DNA matches it firmly. Clone size appears in some rows only: once, few, many, or a class for an expanded clone.

size	V	D	J	CDR3	DNA
-	TRBV20-1	-	TRBJ1-1	CSARDLGLGAPNTEAFF	TGCAGCGCTAGAGACCTGGGGCTGGGAGCGCCGAACACTGAAGCTTTCTTT
many	TRBV5-1	-	TRBJ2-5	CASSLYGRETQYF	TGCGCCAGCAGCCTATACGGGAGAGAGACCCAGTACTTC
-	TRBV7-2	-	TRBJ1-2	CASSSATSKRGYTF	TGTGCCAGCAGTTCCGCAACCTCAAAAAGGGGCTACACCTTC
-	TRBV29-1	TRBD1	TRBJ1-2	CSPVPADRVGGYTF	TGCAGCCCCGTTCCCGCCGACAGGGTCGGTGGCTACACCTTC
many	TRBV19	-	TRBJ2-6	CASSIVLTSGANVLTF	TGTGCCAGTAGTATAGTCCTGACCTCTGGGGCCAACGTCCTGACTTTC
many	TRBV20-1	TRBD2	TRBJ2-7	CSARDGTSGSSYEQYF	TGCAGTGCTAGAGATGGGACTAGCGGGAGCTCCTACGAGCAGTACTTC
few	TRBV5-4	TRBD1	TRBJ2-3	CASSSGQTDTQYF	TGTGCCAGCAGCTCGGGACAGACAGATACGCAGTATTTT
many	TRBV18	TRBD1	TRBJ2-1	CASSRTGGAYNEQFF	TGTGCCAGCTCCCGGACAGGGGGCGCCTACAATGAGCAGTTCTTC
many	TRBV28	TRBD1	TRBJ1-4	CASSPPDRGNEKLFF	TGTGCCAGCAGCCCCCCGGACAGGGGGAACGAAAAACTGTTTTTT
few	TRBV6-1	TRBD1	TRBJ2-3	CASSSPSRGLVTQYF	TGTGCCAGCAGTTCTCCCTCCAGGGGGCTCGTAACGCAGTATTTT
many	TRBV7-2	-	TRBJ2-5	CASSRGRGEETQYF	TGTGCCAGCAGCCGAGGAAGGGGGGAGGAGACCCAGTACTTC
many	TRBV6-1	-	TRBJ1-1	CASSFYPENTEAFF	TGTGCCAGCAGTTTCTATCCAGAAAACACTGAAGCTTTCTTT
many	TRBV7-9	-	TRBJ2-1	CASSLVTGTYNEQFF	TGTGCCAGCAGCTTAGTTACGGGGACCTACAATGAGCAGTTCTTC
many	TRBV6-1	TRBD2	TRBJ2-7	CASSASAGGFYEQYF	TGTGCCAGCAGCGCTTCAGCGGGAGGATTCTACGAGCAGTACTTC
many	TRBV28	-	TRBJ2-1	CAAAVDNEQFF	TGTGCCGCGGCGGTAGACAATGAGCAGTTCTTC
many	TRBV29-1	-	TRBJ2-7	CSVTKDSYEQYF	TGCAGCGTTACCAAAGACAGCTACGAGCAGTACTTC
many	TRBV7-8	-	TRBJ1-3	CASSAARNTIYF	TGTGCCAGCAGCGCCGCAAGAAACACCATATATTTT
many	TRBV7-8	TRBD2	TRBJ2-7	CASSSRTSGGYEQYF	TGTGCCAGCAGCTCCAGGACTAGCGGGGGGTACGAGCAGTACTTC
many	TRBV4-1	-	TRBJ2-6	CASSQMDRGSSGANVLTF	TGCGCCAGCAGCCAGATGGACCGGGGAAGCTCTGGGGCCAACGTCCTGACTTTC
-	TRBV3-1	TRBD1	TRBJ1-2	CASSQGGTVVGYTF	TGTGCCAGCAGCCAAGGGGGGACAGTGGTCGGCTACACCTTC
-	TRBV18	-	TRBJ1-5	CASSPSNKPQHF	TGTGCCAGCTCACCCTCGAATAAGCCCCAGCATTTT
-	TRBV9	-	TRBJ2-1	CASSVAGVSNEQFF	TGTGCCAGCAGCGTAGCGGGGGTTTCGAATGAGCAGTTCTTC
many	TRBV28	-	TRBJ2-7	CATYQYEQYF	TGTGCCACCTACCAGTACGAGCAGTACTTC
-	TRBV28	TRBD1	TRBJ1-5	CASSQGQSNQHQHF	TGTGCCAGCAGCCAGGGACAGAGCAATCAGCACCAGCATTTT
many	TRBV4-1	-	TRBJ1-4	CASSQEGVATNEKLFF	TGCGCCAGCAGCCAAGAGGGGGTTGCAACTAATGAAAAACTGTTTTTT
many	TRBV20-1	-	TRBJ2-2	CSASKDTGELFF	TGCAGTGCTAGTAAGGACACCGGGGAGCTGTTTTTT
few	TRBV29-1	-	TRBJ2-7	CSVEGTADEQYF	TGCAGCGTTGAAGGGACGGCGGACGAGCAGTACTTC
many	TRBV19	TRBD1	TRBJ1-5	CASSIPFGRQGAFGQPQHF	TGTGCCAGTAGTATACCATTCGGGAGGCAGGGGGCGTTCGGTCAGCCCCAGCATTTT
many	TRBV19	TRBD2	TRBJ2-5	CASSDTGPGLAGGPRETQYF	TGTGCCAGTAGTGATACAGGCCCCGGACTAGCGGGAGGGCCCCGGGAGACCCAGTACTTC
-	TRBV3-1	TRBD2	TRBJ2-2	CASSQGTSGRLNGERFF	TGTGCCAGCAGCCAAGGGACTAGCGGGAGACTTAACGGGGAGCGGTTTTTT
many	TRBV6-2/TRBV6-3	-	TRBJ2-7	CASSYNYEQYF	TGTGCCAGCAGTTACAACTACGAGCAGTACTTC
many	TRBV29-1	TRBD1	TRBJ2-7	CSVRKDRAYEQYF	TGCAGCGTTCGTAAGGACAGGGCCTACGAGCAGTACTTC
-	TRBV27	-	TRBJ1-2	CASSHSTGGGYGYTF	TGTGCCAGCAGTCACTCGACGGGGGGTGGGTATGGCTATACCTTC
many	TRBV12-3/TRBV12-4	-	TRBJ2-3	CASSLVAGDTQYF	TGTGCCAGCAGCCTGGTCGCTGGAGATACGCAGTATTTT
many	TRBV12-3/TRBV12-4	-	TRBJ1-5	CASSSQWQPQHF	TGTGCCAGCAGTTCTCAGTGGCAGCCCCAGCATTTT